This T cell receptor beta chain originates from a study of PD-L1 blockade in urothelial cancer. Study-wide context: The patients' atezolizumab therapy, 1,200 mg intravenously every 3 weeks, started in the mid-2010s.

This clone was counted a few times. Assay used: immunoSEQ multiplex PCR; TCRdb lists only in-frame clones, some missing. The sample lists 24,000 or so clones, more than 65% occurring once. CDR1 SGHTA and CDR2 FQGTGA come from the germline V gene. V was trimmed by 2 bases and J by 6 bases, leaving 14 bases between them. This CDR3 is built from 15 residues. Noted time point: peripheral blood 6 weeks after treatment start. Sequences were derived from PBMCs, sampled around atezolizumab (anti-PD-L1) treatment. The TCR sequence derives from an older man with urothelial cancer. The V and J genes are TRBV7-3 and TRBJ2-1; TRBD2 might be the D (5 bases). Written as DNA, the CDR3 is TGTGCCAGCAGCTTAGGAGGAGTAGGCAGCAATGAGCAGTTCTTC. Encoded protein: CASSLGGVGSNEQFF.